This record concerns one TCR beta chain sequence. Its antigen is currently unknown. One base away lies a much larger clone, so this may be a sequencing read error. Germline CDR1 KGHSH, CDR2 LQKENI. V shed 1 base, J shed 5 bases, and the junction held 6 bases outside the gene matches. The CDR3 has 16 amino acids. The source of the sample is a study of glioma-infiltrating T cells. General study points: Very few CDR3 sequences were shared between tissue and blood.

Using RNA template, CDR3s of TCR alpha and beta were amplified with iRepertoire arm-PCR. For one-step reverse transcription and amplification, about 90-400 ng of tissue mRNA or PBMC total RNA was used. MiXCR, applied by TCRdb to the multiplex PCR reads, yields one record per CDR3 protein. The sample gives 90,000 to 100,000 distinct CDR3 sequences, approximately 40% of which show up once; 35% to 45% is in the top ten. Sequencing was done on a sample of glioma tissue, nonneoplastic brain tissue, or PBMCs (not recorded which). The origin of this receptor is a human donor with low-grade glioma or glioblastoma, undergoing nonglioma brain surgery, or in good health (not recorded which). The chain employs TRBV18 and TRBJ1-2; TRBD1 matches 11 bases. The CDR3 region is CASSPLGQGEEYGYTF. CDR3 nucleotides: TGTGCCAGCTCACCACTGGGACAGGGGGAGGAGTATGGCTACACCTTC.